This T cell receptor (beta chain) was sequenced in a study of cytomegalovirus exposure and HLA in healthy donors. Across the study: Inside one of the first data releases sat about 85 million unique TCRs taken from HLA-typed donors. Regarding the study as a whole: An analysis that came later showed most CMV-associated TCR beta chains appearing HLA-restricted. Analysis performed later found 16,951 TCR beta sequences associated with HLA alleles at 0.05 false discovery rate.

The primer mix had 60 Vbeta and 13 Jbeta primers. TCRdb's copy holds only in-frame clones and misses some; the assay was immunoSEQ multiplex PCR. This listing includes approximately 110,000 clones. Regarding this clone: Its cognate antigen is unknown.

Germline CDR1 reads SGHRS; CDR2 reads YFSETQ. The CDR3 length is 14 residues. The V gene end was trimmed by 0 bases and the J gene end by 7 bases; junction bases not matched to a gene: 6. V and J are TRBV5-1 and TRBJ1-2; the match to TRBD1 covers 7 bases. The clonotype was recovered from a man aged 35 to 55 in good health and CMV-seropositive. The sequenced sample was PBMCs. CDR3 in amino acids: CASSLVVGGAGYTF. CDR3 nucleotide sequence: TGCGCCAGCAGCTTGGTTGTAGGGGGCGCTGGCTACACCTTC.